A single sample gave rise to the 21 T cell receptor beta chains below, sequenced in a study of T cell repertoires in aging, cancer and after chemotherapy. Amplification of TCR beta used genomic DNA extracted from peripheral blood. A mixed TRB-A/B primer pool amplified rearranged TRB by multiplex touch-down PCR. TCRdb fed the multiplex PCR reads into MiXCR, producing one record per CDR3 protein. The sample carries about 2,300 distinct CDR3 sequences, around 26% recorded once. Sequenced input: blood. The origin of the receptors is a human donor with a solid tumor.

In regard to this clonotype: A much larger clonotype is one base distant, so this may be a read error. The V call is TRBV12-3 or TRBV12-4, the J call TRBJ1-5; D not certain. The V and J ends lost 5 bases and 4 bases respectively, with 12 bases between them. CDR3 length: 14 residues. The CDR3 nucleotides are TGTGCCAGCAGTGGACCTTATAGGAATCAGCCCCAGCATTTT. Protein sequence: CASSGPYRNQPQHF.

Relative to its sample, this clonotype is large. V is TRBV29-1 and J is TRBJ2-2; the match to TRBD2 covers 7 bases. This CDR3 has 13 residues. Losses at the gene ends were 6 bases for V and 6 bases for J; bases not matched to a gene: 7. CDR1 SQVTM and CDR2 ANQGSEA come from the germline V gene. CDR3 in DNA: TGCAGCGTGGGGCTTGGGGGGGCCGGGGAGCTGTTTTTT. Protein: CSVGLGGAGELFF.

The CDR3 DNA follows: TGTGCCAGCTCACCAGGGAGGGAGGGCAATCAGCCCCAGCATTTT. Residues: CASSPGREGNQPQHF. V and J are TRBV18 and TRBJ1-5; D gene ambiguous. The CDR3 has 15 amino acids. The germline gives CDR1 KGHSH, CDR2 LQKENI. The ends were cut back, 2 bases at V and 2 bases at J, with 10 bases in the middle.

Only a few counts were recorded for this clonotype. The chain recombines TRBV7-2 with TRBJ2-3; D gene ambiguous. From germline, CDR1 is SGHTA and CDR2 FQGNSA. Trimming cost V 2 bases and J 2 bases, with 5 bases left between them. The CDR3 sequence is 13 residues long. CDR3 protein: CASSLLYTDTQYF. The CDR3 DNA sequence: TGTGCCAGCAGCTTACTATACACAGATACGCAGTATTTT.

V and J are TRBV28 and TRBJ1-5; D is unclear. The germline V gene encodes CDR1 MDHEN and CDR2 SYDVKM. The CDR3 totals 16 residues. The V end was cut by 5 bases, the J end by 5 bases, with 19 bases between. In nucleotides, the CDR3 is TGTGCCAGCAGTCCTCTTGGGCCCCAAAACGATCAGCCCCAGCATTTT. Residues: CASSPLGPQNDQPQHF.

The chain combines TRBV20-1 with TRBJ2-7, with 10 bases aligning to TRBD2. The CDR3 is 15 residues long. The V segment lost 3 bases and the J segment 0 bases; nucleotides outside the gene matches: 5. Germline CDR1 DFQATT, CDR2 SNEGSKA (reference sequence). CDR3 coding DNA: TGCAGTGCTAGTAGCGGGGGGCCAGACTCCTACGAGCAGTACTTC. The encoded protein is CSASSGGPDSYEQYF.

Concerning this clonotype: It may be a read error: a sequence one base away is much more abundant. This sequence joins TRBV5-4 and TRBJ2-7; 12 bases align to TRBD2. V shed 4 bases, J shed 6 bases, and the junction held 8 bases outside the gene matches. Germline V gene sequence: CDR1 SGHNT, CDR2 YYREEE (reference sequence). The CDR3 is 15 residues long. The CDR3 loop reads CASSVRTSGIGEQYF. Written as DNA, the CDR3 is TGTGCCAGCAGCGTACGGACTAGCGGGATTGGCGAGCAGTACTTC. Combining the CDR3 with reference TRBV5-4 and TRBJ2-7 gives the whole variable domain ETGVTQSPTHLIKTRGQQVTLRCSSQSGHNTVSWYQQALGQGPQFIFQYYREEENGRGNFPPRFSGLQFPNYSSELNVNALELDDSALYLCASSVRTSGIGEQYFGPGTRLTVT.

The sample holds a few counts of this clonotype. V gene TRBV5-1 combines with J gene TRBJ2-7; D gene unclear. V was clipped by 0 bases and J by 3 bases, with 10 bases between them. Germline lookup yields CDR1 SGHRS and CDR2 YFSETQ. This CDR3 has 14 residues. The DNA of the CDR3 is TGCGCCAGCAGCTTGGCACCAGGAGACTACGAGCAGTACTTC. Protein sequence: CASSLAPGDYEQYF.

In this sample, this clonotype is medium-sized. The chain has TRBV6-2 or TRBV6-3 and TRBJ1-6; no clear D. V gave up 7 bases and J gave up 9 bases, with 13 bases separating them. Germline V gene data show CDR1 as MNHEY and CDR2 as SVGEGT. The CDR3 has 13 residues. CDR3 region: CASTGQAGSPLHF. CDR3 nucleotide sequence: TGTGCCAGCACAGGCCAGGCGGGTTCACCCCTCCACTTT.

V usage is TRBV19 and J usage is TRBJ2-7, with D perhaps TRBD2 (5 bases). This CDR3 has 14 amino acids. V lost 5 bases and J 7 bases, leaving 18 bases between the germline ends. Germline lookup yields CDR1 LNHDA and CDR2 SQIVND (reference sequence). This CDR3 reads CASSDPGSGREQYF. As DNA, the CDR3 is TGTGCCAGTAGTGATCCGGGGTCCGGGCGGGAGCAGTACTTC.

This clonotype is medium-sized in the sample. The chain recombines TRBV12-3 or TRBV12-4 with TRBJ2-5, with D perhaps matching TRBD2 (6 bases). Trimming stripped 6 bases from V and 5 bases from J, with 13 bases between. This CDR3 has 13 amino acids. The CDR3 here is CASRRSSEETQYF. CDR3 in DNA: TGTGCCAGCAGACGGTCTAGCGAGGAGACCCAGTACTTC.

This chain joins TRBV12-3 or TRBV12-4 and TRBJ2-1; 9 nucleotides agree with TRBD1. CDR3 length: 15 residues. J gave up 1 base and V 8 bases, and 6 bases lay outside the gene matches. The chain's CDR3 is CASGIGQGSYNEQFF. The CDR3 coding sequence is TGTGCCAGCGGTATCGGACAGGGGTCCTACAATGAGCAGTTCTTC.

The genes are TRBV12-3 or TRBV12-4 and TRBJ2-7; the D is unclear. Trimming left V 3 bases short and J 10 bases short, with 13 bases between. The CDR3 is 12 residues long. The CDR3: CASSFLLGSQYF. The CDR3 DNA follows: TGTGCCAGCAGTTTCTTGCTAGGAAGTCAGTACTTC.

Sample share makes this clonotype medium-sized. This chain links TRBV12-3 or TRBV12-4 with TRBJ2-2, with 8 bases matching TRBD2. J lost 7 bases, V lost 5 bases, and 6 bases had no gene match. The CDR3 is made up of 14 amino acids. The DNA of the CDR3 is TGTGCCAGCAGTCCGGGGGGGGCCTTCGGGGAGCTGTTTTTT. It encodes CASSPGGAFGELFF.

This rearrangement joins TRBV27 to TRBJ2-1, with D unclear. The ends were cut back, 3 bases at V and 6 bases at J, with 9 bases in the middle. CDR1 and CDR2 from the germline V gene are MNHEY and SMNVEV (reference sequence). There are 13 residues in the CDR3. This CDR3 is CASSFSRINEQFF. In nucleotides, the CDR3 is TGTGCCAGCAGTTTCTCCCGCATCAATGAGCAGTTCTTC.

This clonotype was counted a few times. This chain joins TRBV18 and TRBJ1-6, with D unclear. This CDR3 has 13 amino acids. The V and J ends lost 3 bases and 8 bases respectively, with 8 bases between them. Germline CDR1 and CDR2: KGHSH and LQKENI. The CDR3 is CASSPKLDSPLHF. The CDR3 DNA reads as TGTGCCAGCTCACCGAAGTTAGATTCACCCCTCCACTTT.

This sequence joins TRBV12-3 or TRBV12-4 and TRBJ2-3; D gene uncertain. The CDR3 runs 16 residues. Between the trimmed V and J ends, which lost 5 bases and 0 bases, there was a span of 15 bases. The CDR3 nucleotides are TGTGCCAGCAGTCTACGAATCAAGGGAAGCACAGATACGCAGTATTTT. Translated, it gives CASSLRIKGSTDTQYF.

This clonotype was seen a handful of times. Given the absence of the conserved phenylalanine or tryptophan at the CDR3 end, a read error is likely. The chain has TRBV12-3 or TRBV12-4 and TRBJ1-2, with a weak D call TRBD1 (6 bases). Trimming left V 6 bases short and J 8 bases short, with 13 bases between. The CDR3 contains 12 residues. The CDR3 is CASSPGQRGYTL. CDR3 coding DNA: TGTGCCAGCAGCCCAGGACAGCGGGGCTACACCTTA.

In this sample, this clonotype is medium-sized. V and J are TRBV19 and TRBJ2-1, with a tentative D call TRBD2 (5 bases). This CDR3 comprises 16 residues. V dropped 1 base and J dropped 2 bases, with 12 bases sitting between them. Germline-derived CDR1 and CDR2 are LNHDA and SQIVND (reference sequence). CDR3 DNA: TGTGCCAGTAGTATAGGGTTAGCGTACCCCTACAATGAGCAGTTCTTC. It codes for CASSIGLAYPYNEQFF.

To note about this clonotype: At one end, the junction sequence differs from germline, possibly due to a read error. The rearrangement links TRBV27 to TRBJ2-1; D might be TRBD1 (6 bases). Germline-derived CDR1 and CDR2 are MNHEY and SMNVEV (reference sequence). The CDR3 sequence is 15 residues long. CDR3 nucleotide sequence: TGTGCCAGCAGCTTATGGGGGCCAAGGGACAATGAGCAGTTCTTC. This codes for CASSLWGPRDNEQFF.

By frequency in the sample, this clonotype is medium-sized. The chain employs TRBV6-5 and TRBJ1-5; D remains ambiguous. This CDR3 spans 14 amino acids. From germline, CDR1 is MNHEY and CDR2 SVGAGI. Trimming pared 0 bases from V and 5 bases from J, leaving 8 bases between. The DNA for the CDR3 is TGTGCCAGCAGTTACTCGTGGGAGTATCAGCCCCAGCATTTT. This encodes CASSYSWEYQPQHF.